This T cell receptor beta chain was observed in a study of regulatory T cells in long-lasting Graves disease (dated by TCRdb to about 2021). At the level of the whole study: Newly diagnosed Graves' disease patients had taken antithyroid drugs for less than 3 months. Peripheral blood TCR sequencing and RNA sequencing compared persistent Graves' disease patients with newly diagnosed Graves' disease patients. The study was conducted in China and was registered as a clinical trial. TCR sequencing covered around 13 persistent and roughly 20 newly diagnosed Graves' disease patients, around 33 samples in total.

The study at large found these results: Persistent patients shared more public clonotypes among themselves (approximately 2,500) than newly diagnosed patients did (about 900). Only the TCR beta chain was sequenced and analyzed. Preferential use of TRBV28, TRBJ1-2 and TRBJ2-5 was observed in persistent disease, whereas TRBV20-1 and TRBJ2-1 were favored in newly diagnosed disease. The study examined only peripheral blood because the primary lesion, thyroid tissue, could not be accessed. The authors acknowledged the small sample size as a limitation that may reduce accuracy. Lower TCR Shannon entropy and fewer highly expanded clones were observed in persistent Graves' disease patients than in newly diagnosed patients, which suggested clonal expansion.

This clonotype was picked up many times. Which antigen it targets is not known. The record has no base qualities; no much larger clone is one base away. The library was built by means of multiplex PCR. The instrument was an Illumina HiSeq 4000. iRepertoire HTBI primers and Arm-PCR amplification of CDR3 regions were used to construct TCR beta libraries. PCR products were gel purified before sequencing. The original methods were these. Gene usage analysis of CDR3 amino acid clonotypes used the 62 TRBV and more than 13 TRBJ segments found across samples. COPE and FqMerger were used to merge the filtered high-quality paired reads into contigs. Contigs were aligned with BLAST to IMGT TRBV, TRBD and TRBJ reference genes, and CDR3 was defined per IMGT. Highly expanded clones were defined as clonotypes with a frequency above 0.1%. Shannon entropy served as the measure of repertoire diversity, while the Gini coefficient captured V-J evenness. Clonotypes shared by more than one individual were considered public. TCRdb reprocessed the public reads (quality trimming at Q25 with fastp, clone calling with MiXCR) and kept in-frame beta chains. Each entry merges the rows of one CDR3 protein and shows their most common DNA and genes. V and J calls and clone size were set by TCRdb, not the authors. For this sample there are roughly 430,000 distinct CDR3 sequences; about 15% appear just once. The leading ten clones occupy about 10% of the sample.

Sample time point, as interpreted from the label and publication: newly diagnosed GD, antithyroid drugs for less than 3 months. For both TCR sequencing and RNA sequencing, RNA was extracted from PBMCs using TRIzol. The diagnosis of Graves' disease followed American Thyroid Association guidelines. Patients were recruited from an endocrinology department in Xi'an, China. From each patient, 7.5 to 9.5 milliliters of peripheral blood was collected into an EDTA anticoagulant tube. Ficoll Paque Plus density gradient separation was used to isolate PBMCs, and no additional T cell sorting was done. An Agilent 2100 Bioanalyzer and agarose gel were used to assess RNA quality, and a NanoDrop 2000 was used to measure RNA concentration. Reading the germline V gene gives CDR1 MNHEY and CDR2 SVGEGT. V gives up 7 bases and J gives up 1 base, and the segment between their germline ends measures 9 bases. From its cysteine to its phenylalanine, the CDR3 spans 13 amino acids. This entry keeps only the CDR3 DNA: 39 bases, framed from base 1.

This sample also belongs to another study, concerning T cells in Graves' hyperthyroidism and ophthalmopathy. The second study's authors report: A patient counted as having stable Graves' hyperthyroidism if no progression to ophthalmopathy occurred over 18 months of follow-up. Hyperthyroidism patients were newly diagnosed, had a disease duration of under 2 months, and were aged 18 to 65 years. Exclusion was applied to patients with uncontrolled infections, other autoimmune diseases, pregnancy or lactation. Diagnoses relied on clinical symptoms, serum thyroxine and TRAb, thyroid ultrasound and orbital computed tomography. The first round of RT-PCR for the TCR CDR3 was performed with the HTBI primer set and the Qiagen OneStep RT-PCR kit. Blood samples also contained most of the expanded thyroid clonotypes (frequency above 0.001), which suggests that blood repertoires may reflect thyroid immune responses. In cross-validation, a model built on a 13 V-J signature told ophthalmopathy apart from stable hyperthyroidism with 85% to 90% sensitivity and about 81% specificity, and in testing the same model reached 80%/75%. In validation, progression to ophthalmopathy was predicted by the model with 70.59% sensitivity and around 76% specificity, a median of about 6.8 months before onset. A discovery cohort of about a hundred patients, about 40 with Graves' ophthalmopathy and 57 with stable Graves' hyperthyroidism, was used to find distinguishing TCR V-J signatures. Whether ophthalmopathy could be predicted prospectively was tested in an independent validation cohort made up of some 20 hyperthyroidism patients plus 17 patients who later progressed to ophthalmopathy. The roughly 100 discovery patients were randomly divided into training and test sets at a 7:3 ratio. Thyroid tissue and blood T-cell repertoires from several Graves' hyperthyroidism patients were also compared in the study. Once sampling was done, hyperthyroidism patients were given methimazole at a starting dose of 30 mg daily, whereas ophthalmopathy patients were given high-dose intravenous methylprednisolone. Libraries were constructed in a second round of multiplex PCR, after which size selection and purification were carried out. Libraries were sequenced paired-end with 100 bp reads on an Illumina HiSeq2000. SOAPnuke was used to process the raw data, throwing out any read that contained adapters or uncalled bases, had a mean Phred below 15, or lacked an exact constant-primer or identifier match. High-quality paired reads were merged with COPE v1.2.5, and unique nucleotide sequences were defined as clonotypes. MiTCR v1.1 was used to align the clonotypes against IMGT TRBV, TRBD and TRBJ reference segments. The analysis included only V-J combinations with a frequency above 0.0001, which together covered around 99% of the repertoires. The TCS score was defined as the ratio of F50 (clonal expansion) to E x V (chaos), calculated using BLOSUM62-based TCRdist between CDR3 peptides within each V-J. Welch's t-statistics and random forest reduced 514 V-J features to about 12, which were used in a naive Bayes classifier (R e1071). No statistical method was used to set the sample size in advance, and investigators knew the group allocation. According to the paper, TCR Vbeta CDR3 sequencing was carried out on approximately 140 peripheral blood samples, which came from approximately 41 ophthalmopathy, 80 or so hyperthyroidism and about 17 progressor patients.

The sample here was peripheral blood mononuclear cells (PBMCs), taken at new diagnosis, from a patient treated with antithyroid drugs. The sequence joins TRBV6-2 or TRBV6-3 to TRBJ2-3; a weak D assignment points to TRBD2 (5 bases agree). This TCR derives from a woman aged 30 to 39 with Graves disease. Donor details come from another sample of the same person, matched by shared clones. The DNA is as follows: TGTGCCAGCAAGAGGGATCGCACAGATACGCAGTATTTT. This codes for CASKRDRTDTQYF.